This T cell receptor beta chain was recorded in a study of OX40 agonist ivuxolimab in advanced cancers. Across the study: The mean age was approximately 60 years, ranging from 23 to 79, with around four fifths of participants male.

V was cut by 3 bases and J by 4 bases, with 13 bases left in between. The CDR3 spans 15 residues. The V gene's germline CDR1 is SGHRS and CDR2 YFSETQ. On this clone: As yet, its antigen is unknown.

The study, taken as a whole, reports: In the expanded peripheral T cells, antigen specificity was never determined.

TCRdb's table, derived via immunoSEQ multiplex PCR, lists solely in-frame clones and lacks some. The sample yields more than 40,000 clones, about nine tenths seen once. The receptor's source is an adult with an advanced solid tumor such as melanoma, head and neck, liver or kidney cancer. This specimen was CD4+ or CD8+ T cells sorted from blood, taken in a trial of the OX40 agonist ivuxolimab. The chain joins TRBV5-1 to TRBJ2-2; a possible D gene is TRBD1 (5 bases). The CDR3 sequence is CASSSVGQLTGELFF. CDR3 nucleotide sequence: TGCGCCAGCAGCTCCGTCGGACAACTCACCGGGGAGCTGTTTTTT.